This T cell receptor (beta chain) was identified in a study of cytomegalovirus exposure and HLA in healthy donors. Study-level findings and limits: Most TCR sequences showed up rarely, but some public TCRs showed up in many donors.

Primers for the PCR totalled 60 Vbeta and 13 Jbeta. The method was immunoSEQ multiplex PCR; TCRdb's version includes in-frame clones alone and lacks a portion of them. The sample lists roughly 170,000 clones, less than 80% occurring once. On this clone itself: Its antigen is still unknown.

The CDR3 runs to 14 residues. Germline assignment: CDR1 SGHAT and CDR2 FQDESV (reference sequence). Trimming stripped 7 bases from V and 5 bases from J, with 17 bases between. Source material: PBMCs. J is TRBJ1-1 and V is TRBV11-1, with D possibly matching TRBD1 (6 bases). The source is a female donor in good health and CMV-seronegative. The CDR3 DNA reads as TGTGCCAGCACCCTACGAGGGGGAAAAACTGAAGCTTTCTTT. Protein product: CASTLRGGKTEAFF.